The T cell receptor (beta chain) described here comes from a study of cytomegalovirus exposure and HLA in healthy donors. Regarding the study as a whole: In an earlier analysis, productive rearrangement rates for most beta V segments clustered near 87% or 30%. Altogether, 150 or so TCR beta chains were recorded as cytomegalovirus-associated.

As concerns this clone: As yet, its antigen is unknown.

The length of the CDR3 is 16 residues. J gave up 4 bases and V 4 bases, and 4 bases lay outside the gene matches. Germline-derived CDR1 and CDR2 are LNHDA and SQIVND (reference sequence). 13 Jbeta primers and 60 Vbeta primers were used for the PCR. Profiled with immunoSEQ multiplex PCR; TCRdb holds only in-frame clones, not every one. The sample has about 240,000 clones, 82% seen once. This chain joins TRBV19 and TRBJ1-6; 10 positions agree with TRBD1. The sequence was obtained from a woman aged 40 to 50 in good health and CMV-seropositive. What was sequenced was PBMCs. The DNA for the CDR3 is TGTGCCAGTAGTAGACCGGGACAGGGGTATAATTCACCCCTCCACTTT. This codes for CASSRPGQGYNSPLHF.